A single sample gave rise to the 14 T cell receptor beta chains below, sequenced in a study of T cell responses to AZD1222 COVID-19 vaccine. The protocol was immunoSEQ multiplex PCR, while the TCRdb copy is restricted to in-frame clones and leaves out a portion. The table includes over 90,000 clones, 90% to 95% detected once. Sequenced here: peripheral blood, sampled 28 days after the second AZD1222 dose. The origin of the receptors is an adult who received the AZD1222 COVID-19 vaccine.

The CDR3 DNA reads TGTGCCAGCTCACCTGCGGGGACAGGGCGAAGCTATGGCTACACCTTC. Protein product: CASSPAGTGRSYGYTF. This chain uses TRBV18 with TRBJ1-2; 9 nucleotides agree with TRBD1. J lost 4 bases, V lost 3 bases, and 9 bases had no gene match. The length of the CDR3 is 16 residues. Germline V gene data show CDR1 as KGHSH and CDR2 as LQKENI.

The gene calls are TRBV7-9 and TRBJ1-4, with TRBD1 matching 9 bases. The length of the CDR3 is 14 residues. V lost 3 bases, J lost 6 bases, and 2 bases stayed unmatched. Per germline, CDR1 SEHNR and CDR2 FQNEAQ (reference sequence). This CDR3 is CASSFGQGYEKLFF. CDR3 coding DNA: TGTGCCAGCAGCTTTGGACAGGGGTATGAAAAACTGTTTTTT.

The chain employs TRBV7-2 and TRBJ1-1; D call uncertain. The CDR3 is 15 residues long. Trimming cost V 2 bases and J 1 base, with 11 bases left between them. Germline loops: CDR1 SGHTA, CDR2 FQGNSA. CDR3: CASSLNFVANTEAFF. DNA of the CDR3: TGTGCCAGCAGCTTAAACTTCGTAGCGAACACTGAAGCTTTCTTT.

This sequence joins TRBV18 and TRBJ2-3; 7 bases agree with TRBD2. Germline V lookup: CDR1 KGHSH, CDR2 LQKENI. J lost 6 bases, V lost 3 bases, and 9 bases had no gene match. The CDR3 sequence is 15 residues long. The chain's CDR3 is CASSPGLVPLDTQYF. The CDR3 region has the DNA TGTGCCAGCTCACCCGGACTAGTCCCTTTGGATACGCAGTATTTT.

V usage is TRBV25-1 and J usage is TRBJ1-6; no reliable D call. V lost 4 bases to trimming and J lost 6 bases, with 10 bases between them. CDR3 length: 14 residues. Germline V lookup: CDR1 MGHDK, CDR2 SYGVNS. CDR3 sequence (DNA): TGTGCCAGCAGTGGTCAGTCTTCTAATTCACCCCTCCACTTT. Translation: CASSGQSSNSPLHF.

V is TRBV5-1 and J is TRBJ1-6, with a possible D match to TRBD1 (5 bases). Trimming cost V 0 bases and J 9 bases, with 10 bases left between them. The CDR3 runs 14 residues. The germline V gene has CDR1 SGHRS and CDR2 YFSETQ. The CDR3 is CASSLGQSSSPLHF. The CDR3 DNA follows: TGCGCCAGCAGCTTGGGACAGTCAAGTTCACCCCTCCACTTT.

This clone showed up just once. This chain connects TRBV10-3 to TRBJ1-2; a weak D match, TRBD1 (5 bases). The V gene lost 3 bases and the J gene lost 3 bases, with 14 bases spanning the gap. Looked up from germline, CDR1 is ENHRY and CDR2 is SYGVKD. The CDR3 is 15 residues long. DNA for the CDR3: TGTGCCATCAGTGACGGGTTCGTGGGGGACTATGGCTACACCTTC. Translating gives CAISDGFVGDYGYTF.

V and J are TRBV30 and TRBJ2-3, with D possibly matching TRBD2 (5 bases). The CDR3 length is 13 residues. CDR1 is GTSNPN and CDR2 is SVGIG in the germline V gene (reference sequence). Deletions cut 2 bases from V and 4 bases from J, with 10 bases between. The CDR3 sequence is CAWSRSGADTQYF. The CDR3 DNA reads TGTGCCTGGAGTCGCAGCGGCGCAGATACGCAGTATTTT.

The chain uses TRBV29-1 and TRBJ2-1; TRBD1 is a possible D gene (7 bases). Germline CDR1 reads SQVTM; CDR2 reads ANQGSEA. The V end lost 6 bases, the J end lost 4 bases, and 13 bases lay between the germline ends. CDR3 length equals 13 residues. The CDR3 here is CSVQGGRYNEQFF. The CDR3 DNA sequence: TGCAGCGTCCAGGGGGGCCGGTACAATGAGCAGTTCTTC.

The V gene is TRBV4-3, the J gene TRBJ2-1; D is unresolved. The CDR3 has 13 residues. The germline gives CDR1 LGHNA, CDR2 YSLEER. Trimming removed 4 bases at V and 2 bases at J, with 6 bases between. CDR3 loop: CASSLGAYNEQFF. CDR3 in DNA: TGCGCCAGCAGCCTTGGGGCCTACAATGAGCAGTTCTTC.

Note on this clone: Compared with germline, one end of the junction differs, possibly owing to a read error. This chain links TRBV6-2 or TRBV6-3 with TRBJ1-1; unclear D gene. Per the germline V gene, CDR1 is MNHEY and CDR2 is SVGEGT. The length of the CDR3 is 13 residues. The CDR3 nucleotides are TGTGCCAGCAGTTACGCGGAGGCCGCTCGAGTGGGGTTT. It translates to CASSYAEAARVGF.

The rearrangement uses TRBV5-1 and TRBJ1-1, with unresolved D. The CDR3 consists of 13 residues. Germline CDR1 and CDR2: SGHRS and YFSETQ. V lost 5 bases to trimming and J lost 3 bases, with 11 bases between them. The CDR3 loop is CASSSLQHTEAFF. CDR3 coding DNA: TGCGCCAGCAGTTCACTCCAGCACACTGAAGCTTTCTTT.

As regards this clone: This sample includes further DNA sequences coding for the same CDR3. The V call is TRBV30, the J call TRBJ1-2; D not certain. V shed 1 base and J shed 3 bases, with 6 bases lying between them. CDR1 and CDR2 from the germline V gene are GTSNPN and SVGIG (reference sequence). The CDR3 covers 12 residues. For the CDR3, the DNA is TGTGCCTGGAGTGCTGGGGACTATGGCTACACCTTC. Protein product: CAWSAGDYGYTF. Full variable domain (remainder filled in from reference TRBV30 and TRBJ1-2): SQTIHQWPATLVQPVGSPLSLECTVEGTSNPNLYWYRQAAGRGLQLLFYSVGIGQISSEVPQNLSASRPQDRQFILSSKKLLLSDSGFYLCAWSAGDYGYTFGSGTRLTVV.

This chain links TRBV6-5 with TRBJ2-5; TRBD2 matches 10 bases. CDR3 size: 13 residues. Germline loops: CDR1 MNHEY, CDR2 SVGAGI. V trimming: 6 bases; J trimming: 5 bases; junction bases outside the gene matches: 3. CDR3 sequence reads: CASRGLAVETQYF. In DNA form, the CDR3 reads TGTGCCAGCAGAGGACTAGCGGTTGAGACCCAGTACTTC.